This T cell receptor beta chain was sequenced for a study of shared clonotypes between healthy human individuals. Study-wide context: The donors, a couple of women and a few men, were aged 18 to 49. Researchers assigned three CD4 naive, three CD4 memory, two CD8 naive and one CD8 memory plate to each donor. Findings and caveats of the study: Clonotype sharing among donors was expected to depend on sequencing depth. In having few donors, the study represented limited genetic and exposure-history diversity.

This clone was counted once. What it binds is unknown. Using immunoSEQ multiplex PCR, the repertoire was profiled, and TCRdb retains in-frame clones only, with some absent. The sample holds more than 2 million clones, more than 90% seen once. The CDR3 totals 15 residues. The V end lost 4 bases, the J end lost 2 bases, and 13 bases lay between the germline ends. Per the germline V gene, CDR1 is LGHNA and CDR2 is YSLEER. Sequencing was done on a sample of naive CD4+ T cells sorted from blood. Subset meaning: CD45RA+ positively selected. This TCR derives from a man aged 18-30 years in good health. V and J are TRBV4-3 and TRBJ2-3; perhaps D is TRBD1 or TRBD2 (6 bases each). The CDR3 coding sequence is TGCGCCAGCAGCCCAAAGGGGGGACTCACAGATACGCAGTATTTT. This gives the protein CASSPKGGLTDTQYF.